The T cell receptor beta chain described here comes from a study of cytomegalovirus exposure and HLA in healthy donors (dated by TCRdb to 2017 to 2019). Turning to the overall study: An earlier analysis of roughly 630 of the donors reported more than 250 Gb of sequence data and 120 million or so unique TCR beta sequences from some 180 million T cells. Genome-wide SNP genotypes for about 65% of the 666 donors were used in a later genetic analysis, which treated that subset as a discovery cohort. Class I and class II HLA loci were covered by the typing at four-digit resolution. All discovery cohort repertoires had been generated using a single sequencing platform. Among roughly 370 genotyped donors of the cohort, an average of approximately 240,000 unique TCR beta nucleotide sequences were sequenced per donor, 15% to 20% of them non-productive. Typing coverage varied by locus: 629-630 donors for A, B, C, DRB1 and DQB1; approximately 500 for DQA1; more than 600 for DPA1; under 490 for DPB1. About 280 gigabases of sequencing data and approximately 91 million unique TCR sequences made up an early release that covered 500 to 700 HLA-typed donors. The T cell repertoires of 666 subjects were profiled by immunosequencing and related to cytomegalovirus serostatus. Because of strong linkage in the cohort, four or five DR-DQ haplotypes were treated as single units for association and clustering. Rather than drawing on any new phenotypic data, the later analysis identified candidate immune exposures from TCR beta sequences and the way those sequences occurred across donors. An earlier analysis of 587 of the donors applied high-throughput TCR beta sequencing to assess whether each TCR beta V gene segment acted as functional or pseudogenic. A separate validation cohort of roughly 130 different subjects was used in addition to the roughly 620-subject first cohort. Of the 300 to 400 genotyped donors, 65% to 90% fell in the genetic ancestry cluster associated with self-reported Caucasian donors. The study aimed to test whether signatures of past pathogen exposure could be identified by cataloging public T cell receptors. A later analysis re-examined previously published TCR beta repertoires from just over 650 donors and added high-resolution HLA genotyping to investigate patterns of TCR occurrence. The study combined high-throughput TCR immunosequencing, statistical association of individual TCRs with disease status, and machine learning to predict cytomegalovirus infection status. Alongside the repertoire data, information on donor age, sex, ethnicity and CMV serostatus was compiled. Overall results and qualifications from the work: In a later genetic analysis, a missense DCLRE1C variant was associated with V-gene and J-gene trimming of TCR beta chains, and the association was replicated in an independent cohort. According to the authors, the approach could potentially be generalized to other disease states and immunological phenotypes. Immune exposure information for the cohort was limited to CMV serostatus. According to a later analysis, most CMV-associated TCR beta chains appeared to be HLA-restricted, and the HLA associations seemed to be driven largely by CMV exposure. In an earlier analysis of 500 to 650 of the donors, most TCR beta V segments appeared in productive rearrangements about 87% or about 30% of the time, broadly matching IMGT annotations. Some IMGT-functional V segments, including TRBV6-2 and TRBV6-3, could not be told apart with the 87-base-pair reads, so those segments were excluded. Because counts were too low, about 15 rarely observed V segments, including chromosome 9 orphons, were left out of the earlier analysis of a few hundred of the donors. A later analysis found that HLA-associated TCR beta chains were more clonally expanded and had lower generation probabilities than equally common non-associated chains. According to a later analysis, parvovirus B19, influenza, CMV and Epstein-Barr virus appeared linked to several top co-occurrence clusters. Most TCR sequences were observed very rarely across donors, whereas some public TCRs were present in many individuals. According to a later genetic analysis, donors in an Asian-associated ancestry cluster had fewer N-insertions in productive TCRs than the roughly 660-donor mean. In a later analysis, about 16,000 TCR beta sequences were associated with specific HLA alleles at a false discovery rate of 0.05. Cytomegalovirus status was reported to be diagnosed by the classifier with high specificity and sensitivity in both the original and validation cohorts. A cluster of highly shared sequence variants was judged likely to be a technical artifact of the sequencing pipeline. A further reported finding was that TCR beta sequences accurately predicted the HLA-A and HLA-B alleles for most subjects in the first cohort. Correlated functional status among segregating V segments might reflect linkage disequilibrium, but an unknown experimental factor could not be ruled out. In a later analysis, TCR association rates were found to vary across HLA loci, with the most associated TCRs seen for DRB1 alleles and the fewest for HLA-C alleles. In vitro tests confirmed that a few of the cytomegalovirus-associated TCR beta chains recognize cytomegalovirus antigens. When HLA alleles, especially DR and DQ, strongly co-occurred, TCR associations were difficult to assign to individual alleles. The study listed approximately 150 TCR beta chains as associated with cytomegalovirus. In this cohort, only TCR beta chains were sequenced, and detectable features were limited by the absence of alpha or paired-chain data. The presence/absence analyses assumed that sequencing depth was roughly uniform across donors, and that assumption may not be true. Because HLA typing was unavailable for some donors at each locus, only the typed subset was used in association tests.

The cohort consisted of 670 or so healthy bone marrow donors. All cohort members were sampled while nominally healthy, although unrecorded immune exposures were likely present. The donor was CMV seropositive and was included in the group of around 300 seropositive cohort members. A peripheral blood sample was collected from each donor, and TCR beta sequencing was performed on peripheral blood mononuclear cells. Genomic DNA extraction from the blood cell samples was performed with the Qiagen DNeasy Blood Extraction Kit. The library relied on the immunoSEQ multiplex PCR assay. For the multiplex PCR, a mixture combining 60 forward primers for TCR Vbeta segments and 13 reverse primers for TCR Jbeta segments was used. Amplification of the CDR3 region of rearranged TCR beta genes was performed with a multiplex PCR assay on genomic DNA. Amplified TCR beta libraries were sequenced as 87-base-pair reads on the Illumina HiSeq System. The study's processing was this. A later analysis counted 75 million to 100 million unique TCR beta chains across the 700 or so repertoires, and about 10 million of these chains were shared by at least two donors. To remove PCR and sequencing errors, raw reads were error-corrected and collapsed into unique sequences using a nearest-neighbor algorithm that merged closely related sequences. To assign V, D and J gene segments, CDR3 sequences were aligned to IMGT reference sequences. For a sequence to be retained, at least a six-nucleotide match to both a V gene segment and a J gene segment was required. Rearrangements were classified as productive when the CDR3 lacked stop codons and remained in frame with V and J, and all other rearrangements were classified as non-productive. CDR3 was defined by IMGT convention, running from the second conserved V-encoded cysteine to the conserved J-encoded phenylalanine. In an earlier analysis of approximately 500 of the donors, sequences lacking an unambiguous match to a single V gene segment were excluded. In an earlier analysis of 587 of the donors, a V segment was called functional when productive rearrangements were above 56.7%, and segregating when the standard deviation between donors exceeded 5%. A statistical classification framework was built to diagnose cytomegalovirus status from the catalog of TCR beta chain sequences. V and J gene assignment, in a later analysis, came from comparing TCR nucleotide sequences with IMGT/GENE-DB human TR gene sequences. In a later analysis, CDR3 sequences and most-parsimonious VDJ recombination scenarios were assigned using the TCRdist pipeline. In a later analysis, each TCR beta chain was defined by its CDR3 amino acid sequence together with its V-gene family, and reads without a unique V-gene family were excluded. A later analysis removed 500 to 650 highly shared, low-generation-probability nucleotide sequences to deal with suspected cross-contamination and a sequencing artifact. In a later analysis, a clonal expansion index for each public chain was calculated from normalized within-repertoire ranks of inferred template counts. In a later analysis, generation probabilities were computed using a VDJ recombination model fitted to out-of-frame rearrangements, and the results were checked against IGoR. Hypergeometric tests were used in a later analysis to score TCR-TCR, TCR-HLA and TCR-CMV co-occurrence, with a repertoire-size bias correction applied to the TCR pairs. In a later analysis, false discovery rates were estimated by permuting HLA or CMV assignments 20 times. In a later analysis, co-occurring TCRs were grouped using DBSCAN, with TCRdist sequence similarity added in when clustering inside HLA-allele-positive subsets. Repertoires with fewer than 30,000 or more than 120,000 public chains, plus five repertoires with anomalous nucleotide sharing, were excluded from co-occurrence clustering. This is the immuneACCESS table as TCRdb keeps it, with only in-frame sequences that have V and J called. A part of the clones is gone; compared with another copy, unresolved V genes explain less than half, and the rest is unexplained. For V, J and clone size, that table is used; D and trimming come from the DNA. The sample records hundreds of thousands of clones, 82% of which are singletons. The ten top clones hold roughly 5.5% of the sample.

A note on this clone: Which antigen it targets is not known. A read error may produce the germline difference seen at one junction end.

CDR1 and CDR2, looked up from the germline V gene, are SGDLS and YYNGEE. Measured from the cysteine to the phenylalanine, the CDR3 is 13 residues long. Just CDR3 DNA is preserved here, 39 bases in frame from base 1. This clonotype was obtained from a man aged 35 to 55 in good health and CMV-seropositive. Rearrangement joined TRBV9 to TRBJ2-7; the D gene cannot be resolved reliably. The sample consisted of PBMCs. The DNA sequence is TGTGCCAGCAACCCCCAATTAGAAGCCGAGCGGTACTTC. Its coded protein is CASNPQLEAERYF. Extended through the reference TRBV9 and TRBJ2-7 proteins, this CDR3 yields the full variable domain: DSGVTQTPKHLITATGQRVTLRCSPRSGDLSVYWYQQSLDQGLQFLIQYYNGEERAKGNILERFSAQQFPDLHSELNLSSLELGDSALYFCASNPQLEAERYFGPGTRLTVT.